The rows below give T cell receptor beta chains drawn from one sample of a study of graft-versus-host responses after intestinal transplantation. Which antigens these TCRs recognize remains unknown. The method was immunoSEQ multiplex PCR; TCRdb's version includes in-frame clones alone and lacks a portion of them. Here the sample spans 150,000 or so clones, 80% to 95% being singletons. The input for sequencing was unstimulated CD4+ T cells sorted from spleen or lymph node cells, taken before intestinal transplant. These receptors were taken from a human donor who received an intestinal transplant. CDR3s include the opening cysteine and the closing phenylalanine or tryptophan. D genes are given only for firm matches. The listing skips clone size in some rows; elsewhere it reads once, few, many or a size class.

d_call clone_size j_call v_call cdr3_aa cdr3_nt
- once TRBJ2-7 TRBV20-1 CSASTSDEQYF TGCAGTGCTAGTACATCGGACGAGCAGTACTTC
TRBD1 - TRBJ2-1 TRBV18 CASSPGQGLYNEQFF TGTGCCAGCTCACCGGGACAGGGATTATACAATGAGCAGTTCTTC
TRBD2 once TRBJ2-3 TRBV5-1 CASSLELAGDPTDTQYF TGCGCCAGCAGCTTGGAACTAGCGGGCGACCCCACAGATACGCAGTATTTT
- - TRBJ2-1 TRBV7-3 CASSAKPPGTYNEQFF TGTGCCAGCAGCGCCAAGCCGCCTGGGACCTACAATGAGCAGTTCTTC
TRBD1 - TRBJ2-7 TRBV15 CATSPHRTGGANRPNEQYF TGTGCCACCAGCCCTCACCGCACAGGGGGCGCAAATAGACCCAACGAGCAGTACTTC
TRBD1 - TRBJ1-5 TRBV19 CASSIGTGDQPQHF TGTGCCAGTAGTATAGGGACAGGGGATCAGCCCCAGCATTTT
TRBD1 - TRBJ1-4 TRBV11-2 CASSSPGTGNEKLFF TGTGCCAGCAGCTCACCCGGGACAGGGAATGAAAAACTGTTTTTT
TRBD1 - TRBJ1-1 TRBV2 CASSELGGRTEAFF TGTGCCAGCAGTGAACTAGGGGGCCGGACTGAAGCTTTCTTT
- once TRBJ1-2 TRBV9 CASSSGFTGGYTF TGTGCCAGCAGTTCGGGCTTCACGGGAGGCTACACCTTC
- - TRBJ2-1 TRBV5-4 CASSLAVANNEQFF TGTGCCAGCAGCTTGGCCGTGGCGAACAATGAGCAGTTCTTC
- - TRBJ1-2 TRBV28 CASSLMAGDYGYTF TGTGCCAGCAGTTTAATGGCCGGGGATTATGGCTACACCTTC
- - TRBJ2-1 TRBV6-6 CASRQGTNEQFF TGTGCCAGCAGACAAGGAACTAATGAGCAGTTCTTC
- - TRBJ2-5 TRBV28 CASSFVGQETQYF TGTGCCAGCAGTTTCGTAGGACAAGAGACCCAGTACTTC
- - TRBJ2-7 TRBV5-1 CASSFGDSYEQYF TGCGCCAGCAGCTTCGGAGACTCCTACGAGCAGTACTTC
- - TRBJ1-6 TRBV9 CASSGGVDRRDSPLHF TGTGCCAGCAGCGGTGGGGTTGACAGAAGGGATTCACCCCTCCACTTT
- - TRBJ2-5 TRBV27 CASTATLGTPQTQYF TGTGCCAGCACAGCTACTCTAGGGACACCCCAGACCCAGTACTTC